This TCR beta chain was sequenced in a study of human T cells and chemical hapten exposure. TCRdb re-called the RACE reads through MiXCR, storing one row per CDR3 protein. The sample includes roughly 130,000 distinct CDR3 sequences, about 9.4% of them seen just once. The time point denotes: healthy volunteer bleed at 2 weeks. Total RNA came from unfractionated whole blood. This clonotype originated in a male donor in good health. Some clones in this sample may be carry-over from other donors' samples. Sequencing was done on a sample of whole blood.

The CDR3, as DNA: TGTGCCAGCAGCTTAGCCCTTCGGGCACAGAGCACCGGGGAGCTGTTTTTT. Amino acid sequence: CASSLALRAQSTGELFF. The gene calls are TRBV7-6 and TRBJ2-2, with D unclear. This CDR3 has 17 residues. Germline CDR1 reads SGHVS; CDR2 reads FNYEAQ. V lost 0 bases and J lost 4, with 15 bases in between.